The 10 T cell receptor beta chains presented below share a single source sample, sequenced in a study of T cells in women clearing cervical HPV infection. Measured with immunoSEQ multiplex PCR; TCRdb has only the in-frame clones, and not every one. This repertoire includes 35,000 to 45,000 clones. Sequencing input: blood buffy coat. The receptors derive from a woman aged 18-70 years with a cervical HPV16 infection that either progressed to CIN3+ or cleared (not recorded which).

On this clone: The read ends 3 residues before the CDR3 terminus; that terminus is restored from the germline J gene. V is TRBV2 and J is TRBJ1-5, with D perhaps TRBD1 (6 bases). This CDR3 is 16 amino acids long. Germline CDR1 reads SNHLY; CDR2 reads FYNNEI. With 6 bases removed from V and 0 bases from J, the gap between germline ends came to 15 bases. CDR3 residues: CASRFGGSYSNQPQHF. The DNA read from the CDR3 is TGTGCCAGCAGATTTGGGGGCTCTTATAGCAATCAGCCC. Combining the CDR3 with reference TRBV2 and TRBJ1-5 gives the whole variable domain EPEVTQTPSHQVTQMGQEVILRCVPISNHLYFYWYRQILGQKVEFLVSFYNNEISEKSEIFDDQFSVERPDGSNFTLKIRSTKLEDSAMYFCASRFGGSYSNQPQHFGDGTRLSIL.

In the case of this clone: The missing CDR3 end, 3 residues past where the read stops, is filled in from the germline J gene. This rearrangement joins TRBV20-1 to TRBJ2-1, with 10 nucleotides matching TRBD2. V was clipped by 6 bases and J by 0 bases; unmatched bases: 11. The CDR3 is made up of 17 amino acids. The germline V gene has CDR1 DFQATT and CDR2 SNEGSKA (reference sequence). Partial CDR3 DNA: TGCAGTGCCAGATGGGCTAGCGGGAGAGTCTCCTACAATGAG. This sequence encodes CSARWASGRVSYNE. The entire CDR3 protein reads CSARWASGRVSYNEQFF.

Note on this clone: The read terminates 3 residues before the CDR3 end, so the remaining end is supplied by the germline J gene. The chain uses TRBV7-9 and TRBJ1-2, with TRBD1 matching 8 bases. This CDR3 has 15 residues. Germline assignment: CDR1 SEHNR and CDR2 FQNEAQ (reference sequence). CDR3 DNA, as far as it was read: TGTGCCGGATCCCAGGGGGCGCGAAGCACAGATACC. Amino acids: CAGSQGARSTDT. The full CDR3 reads CAGSQGARSTDTYTF.

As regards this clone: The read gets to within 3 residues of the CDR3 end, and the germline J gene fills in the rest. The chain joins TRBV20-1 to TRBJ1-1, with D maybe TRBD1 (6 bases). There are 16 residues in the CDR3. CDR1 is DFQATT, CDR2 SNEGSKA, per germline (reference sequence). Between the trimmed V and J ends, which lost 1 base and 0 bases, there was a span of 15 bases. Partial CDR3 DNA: TGCAGTGCTAGAGCCAGGACAGCCTTACTGAACACTGAA. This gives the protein CSARARTALLNTE. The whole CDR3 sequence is CSARARTALLNTEAFF.

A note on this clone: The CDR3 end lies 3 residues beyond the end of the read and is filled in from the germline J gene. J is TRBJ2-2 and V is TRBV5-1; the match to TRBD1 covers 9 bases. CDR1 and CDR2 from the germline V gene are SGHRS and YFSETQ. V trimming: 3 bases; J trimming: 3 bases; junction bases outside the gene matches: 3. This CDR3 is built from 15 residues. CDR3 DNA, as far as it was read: TGCGCCAGCAGCTCGGGGGACAGGGACACCGGGGAG. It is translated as CASSSGDRDTGE. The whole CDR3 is CASSSGDRDTGELFF.

CDR3 residues: CSATRTSGVVDTQYF. The covered CDR3 bases are TGCAGTGCTACGCGGACTAGCGGGGTAGTAGATACG. The J gene is TRBJ2-3, the V gene TRBV20-1; 12 bases match TRBD2. The sequence runs out 3 residues before the end of the CDR3; the remainder is reconstructed from the germline J gene. Germline trimming cut 4 bases from V and 5 bases from J; bases unmatched to any gene: 7. The germline V gene has CDR1 DFQATT and CDR2 SNEGSKA (reference sequence). The CDR3 length is 15 residues.

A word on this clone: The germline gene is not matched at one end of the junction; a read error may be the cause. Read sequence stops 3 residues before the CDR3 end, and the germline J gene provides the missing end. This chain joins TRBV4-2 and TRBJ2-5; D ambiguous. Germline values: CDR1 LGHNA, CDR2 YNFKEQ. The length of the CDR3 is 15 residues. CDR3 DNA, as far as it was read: TGCGCCAGCAGCCCAGCGCAGAGTCCCCAAGAGACC. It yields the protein CASSPAQSPQET. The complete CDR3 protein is CASSPAQSPQETQYF.

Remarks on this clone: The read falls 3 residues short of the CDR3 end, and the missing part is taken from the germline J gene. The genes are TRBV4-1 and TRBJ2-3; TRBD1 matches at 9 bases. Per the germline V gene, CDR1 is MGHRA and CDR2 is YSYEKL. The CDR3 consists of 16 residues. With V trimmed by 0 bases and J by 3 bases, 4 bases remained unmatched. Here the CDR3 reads CASSQEGTGRTDTQYF. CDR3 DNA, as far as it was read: TGCGCCAGCAGCCAAGAGGGGACAGGGAGGACAGATACG.

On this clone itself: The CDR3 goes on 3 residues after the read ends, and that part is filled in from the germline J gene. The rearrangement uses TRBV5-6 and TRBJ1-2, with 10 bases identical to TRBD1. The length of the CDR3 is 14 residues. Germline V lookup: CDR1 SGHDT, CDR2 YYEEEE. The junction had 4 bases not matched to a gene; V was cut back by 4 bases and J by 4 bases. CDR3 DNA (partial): TGTGCCAGCAGCGAGGGACAGGGGATCTATGGC. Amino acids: CASSEGQGIYG. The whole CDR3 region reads CASSEGQGIYGYTF.

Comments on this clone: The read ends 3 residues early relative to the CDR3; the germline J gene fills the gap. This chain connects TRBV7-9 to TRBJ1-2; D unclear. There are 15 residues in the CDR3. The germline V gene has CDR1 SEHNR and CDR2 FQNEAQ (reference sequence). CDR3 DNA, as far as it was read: TGTGCCACTTCGCCTGGGCTACCTAACACAGATACC. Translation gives CATSPGLPNTDT. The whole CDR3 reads CATSPGLPNTDTYTF.